The sequence of this T cell receptor (beta chain) was determined in a study of OX40 agonist ivuxolimab in advanced cancers. In the study overall: Mean age approximately 55 years, range about 20 to 85; roughly 82% male. Whole-study findings and limits: CD8+ T cells showed, on average, more clonal expansion than CD4+ cells.

Patients were excluded for autoimmune disease history or systemic immunosuppression. The germline gives CDR1 SGHTA, CDR2 FQGTGA. The trim removed 7 bases at V and 5 bases at J, leaving 13 bases unmatched. There are 15 residues in the CDR3. Sequenced by immunoSEQ multiplex PCR; TCRdb stores in-frame clones only, minus some. The data contain under 65,000 clones, roughly nine tenths of them seen just once; the ten biggest clones take up about 0.73%. Notes on this clone: Its antigen is unidentified.

The receptor's source is an adult with an advanced solid tumor such as melanoma, head and neck, liver or kidney cancer. The chain links TRBV7-3 to TRBJ2-7; TRBD2 aligns across 8 bases. The source was CD4+ or CD8+ T cells sorted from blood, collected in a trial of the OX40 agonist ivuxolimab. The CDR3 DNA sequence: TGTGCCAGCATCCGCCGACTAGCGTGGAGCCACGAGCAGTACTTC. This sequence encodes CASIRRLAWSHEQYF.